These 23 T cell receptor beta chains came from one sample sequenced in a study of cytomegalovirus exposure and HLA in healthy donors. A multiplex PCR was run with 60 Vbeta primers and 13 Jbeta primers. Here immunoSEQ multiplex PCR was the method, and the copy in TCRdb shows in-frame clones only, minus some. The profile covers about 190,000 clones, with 84% appearing a single time and roughly 2.6% taken by the ten largest. What was sequenced was PBMCs. These receptors originate from a woman aged 50 to 65 in good health and CMV-seropositive.

V gene TRBV5-4 combines with J gene TRBJ2-7; 7 bases map to TRBD2. CDR3 size: 13 residues. V dropped 4 bases and J dropped 3; count of bases not matched to a gene: 4. CDR1 is SGHNT and CDR2 is YYREEE in the germline V gene (reference sequence). CDR3 residues: CASSGRDYYEQYF. The CDR3 DNA sequence: TGTGCCAGCAGCGGCCGGGACTACTACGAGCAGTACTTC.

The V gene is TRBV6-5, the J gene TRBJ1-5; D not certain. CDR1 and CDR2 (germline): MNHEY, SVGAGI. This CDR3 contains 16 residues. The V gene lost 2 bases and the J gene lost 4 bases, with 15 bases spanning the gap. The CDR3 reads CASSYKASGINQPQHF. In DNA, the CDR3 is TGTGCCAGCAGTTACAAGGCGTCCGGGATAAATCAGCCCCAGCATTTT.

The chain links TRBV18 to TRBJ1-2, with 9 bases aligning to TRBD1. Unmatched junction bases numbered 4, after V lost 0 bases and J lost 5 bases. CDR3 length equals 15 residues. Germline CDR1 reads KGHSH; CDR2 reads LQKENI. The CDR3 here is CASSPPTGGRYGYTF. CDR3 bases: TGTGCCAGCTCACCACCGACAGGGGGGAGGTATGGCTACACCTTC.

The chain links TRBV5-8 to TRBJ1-1; 10 bases align to TRBD1. Germline V CDR1 and CDR2: SGHTS, YDEGEE. The CDR3 contains 13 residues. With V trimmed by 4 bases and J by 10 bases, 7 bases remained unmatched. The CDR3 here is CASSRRDRGSAFF. Here the CDR3 DNA reads TGTGCCAGCAGCCGCCGGGACAGGGGATCAGCTTTCTTT.

In DNA form, the CDR3 reads TGTGCCAGTAGTATGACTAGCGGGCTATACAATGAGCAGTTCTTC. Translated, it gives CASSMTSGLYNEQFF. J is TRBJ2-1 and V is TRBV19; 10 positions match TRBD2. V was clipped by 3 bases and J by 4 bases; unmatched bases: 3. This CDR3 comprises 15 residues. CDR1 is LNHDA and CDR2 is SQIVND in the germline V gene (reference sequence).

The rearrangement uses TRBV10-2 and TRBJ2-5; possible D gene TRBD2, 7 bases. V was trimmed by 7 bases and J by 4 bases, leaving 16 bases between them. Germline lookup yields CDR1 WSHSY and CDR2 SAAADI. The CDR3 spans 14 residues. This CDR3 is CASTPWGGAETQYF. CDR3 bases: TGCGCCAGCACCCCCTGGGGGGGGGCAGAGACCCAGTACTTC.

This clone was detected once. This chain joins TRBV27 and TRBJ1-1, with 9 bases identical to TRBD1. Germline assignment: CDR1 MNHEY and CDR2 SMNVEV (reference sequence). Trimming at V came to 0 bases and at J to 10 bases, leaving 6 bases not matched to a gene. This CDR3 contains 14 residues. CDR3 nucleotide sequence: TGTGCCAGCAGTTTATCCGGGACAGGGCCCGGAGCTTTCTTT. This codes for CASSLSGTGPGAFF.

This sequence joins TRBV5-4 and TRBJ2-5, with 8 bases identical to TRBD1. V dropped 0 bases and J dropped 1; count of bases not matched to a gene: 11. CDR1 is SGHNT, CDR2 YYREEE, per germline (reference sequence). This CDR3 is built from 18 residues. The CDR3: CASSLGQGATVPQETQYF. CDR3 DNA sequence: TGTGCCAGCAGCTTGGGGCAGGGGGCAACCGTCCCCCAAGAGACCCAGTACTTC. Full variable domain (outside the CDR3, taken from reference TRBV5-4 and TRBJ2-5): ETGVTQSPTHLIKTRGQQVTLRCSSQSGHNTVSWYQQALGQGPQFIFQYYREEENGRGNFPPRFSGLQFPNYSSELNVNALELDDSALYLCASSLGQGATVPQETQYFGPGTRLLVL.

The chain carries TRBV6-5 and TRBJ2-4; a weak D match, TRBD2 (8 bases). Germline CDR1 MNHEY, CDR2 SVGAGI. The CDR3 totals 15 residues. Trimming removed 6 bases at V and 5 bases at J, with 17 bases between. The CDR3 DNA reads TGTGCCAGCAGGTCAGGGGGACTAGGGGAAAACATTCAGTACTTC. Translating gives CASRSGGLGENIQYF.

This chain joins TRBV5-8 and TRBJ1-2; a possible D gene is TRBD1 (6 bases). Germline-derived CDR1 and CDR2 are SGHTS and YDEGEE. This CDR3 comprises 15 residues. Trimming removed 0 bases from V and 0 bases from J, with 9 bases in between. CDR3 sequence reads: CASSLVGAPNYGYTF. The CDR3 DNA reads as TGTGCCAGCAGCTTGGTGGGGGCCCCTAACTATGGCTACACCTTC. Using reference TRBV5-8 and TRBJ1-2 for the parts outside the CDR3, the full variable domain is EAGVTQSPTHLIKTRGQQATLRCSPISGHTSVYWYQQALGLGLQFLLWYDEGEERNRGNFPPRFSGRQFPNYSSELNVNALELEDSALYLCASSLVGAPNYGYTFGSGTRLTVV.

Relative to its sample, this clone is medium-sized. The V and J genes are TRBV27 and TRBJ2-3; 8 bases are shared with TRBD1. The CDR3 is 14 amino acids. The germline CDR1 and CDR2 sequences are MNHEY and SMNVEV (reference sequence). The J segment lost 5 bases and the V segment lost 2 bases, leaving 3 bases of the junction unmatched. Here the CDR3 reads CASSLQGAGDTQYF. CDR3 in DNA: TGTGCCAGCAGTTTACAGGGGGCGGGAGATACGCAGTATTTT.

The genes are TRBV5-4 and TRBJ2-4; TRBD1 matches 10 bases. The V and J ends lost 4 bases and 0 bases, in that order; junction bases with no gene match: 13. Looked up from germline, CDR1 is SGHNT and CDR2 is YYREEE (reference sequence). This CDR3 has 19 amino acids. This CDR3 reads CASSAPPTGGLSAKNIQYF. The DNA for the CDR3 is TGTGCCAGCAGCGCCCCCCCGACAGGGGGCTTATCAGCCAAAAACATTCAGTACTTC.

CDR3 nucleotides: TGTGCCAGCAGCCGGGACTATCCTAGCACAGATACGCAGTATTTT. It yields the protein CASSRDYPSTDTQYF. This chain connects TRBV6-5 to TRBJ2-3, with 7 nucleotides matching TRBD2. Germline CDR1 is MNHEY and CDR2 is SVGAGI. The CDR3 sequence is 15 residues long. V was pared by 6 bases and J by 0 bases, with 6 bases of the junction left unmatched.

J is TRBJ2-7 and V is TRBV6-5; TRBD1 is a possible D gene (5 bases). The CDR3 length is 12 residues. Trimming cost V 5 bases and J 6 bases, with 11 bases left between them. Germline CDR1 reads MNHEY; CDR2 reads SVGAGI. This CDR3 reads CASSPGLGEQYF. The CDR3 bases are TGTGCCAGCAGTCCAGGGCTGGGCGAGCAGTACTTC.

The chain combines TRBV18 with TRBJ1-5; D might be TRBD1 (6 bases). The V and J ends lost 4 bases and 0 bases respectively, with 13 bases between them. CDR3 length: 16 amino acids. CDR1 is KGHSH, CDR2 LQKENI, per germline. CDR3 sequence (DNA): TGTGCCAGCTCACGTTCAGGGGACGTTAGCAATCAGCCCCAGCATTTT. It yields the protein CASSRSGDVSNQPQHF. The whole variable domain, filled in from reference TRBV18 and TRBJ1-5, reads NAGVMQNPRHLVRRRGQEARLRCSPMKGHSHVYWYRQLPEEGLKFMVYLQKENIIDESGMPKERFSAEFPKEGPSILRIQQVVRGDSAAYFCASSRSGDVSNQPQHFGDGTRLSIL.

The J gene is TRBJ1-2, the V gene TRBV9; a possible D gene is TRBD1 (6 bases). Germline V gives CDR1 SGDLS, CDR2 YYNGEE. This CDR3 region has 14 residues. Trimming shortened V by 0 bases and J by 2 bases, and 8 bases separated the two germline ends. The CDR3: CASSVAGQNYGYTF. The CDR3, as DNA: TGTGCCAGCAGCGTAGCCGGACAGAACTATGGCTACACCTTC. The full variable domain, completed using reference TRBV9 and TRBJ1-2, is DSGVTQTPKHLITATGQRVTLRCSPRSGDLSVYWYQQSLDQGLQFLIQYYNGEERAKGNILERFSAQQFPDLHSELNLSSLELGDSALYFCASSVAGQNYGYTFGSGTRLTVV.

This clone was counted a single time. CDR3 sequence (DNA): TGCACCAGCAGCCAAGATAGGGGACAGCCCCAGCATTTT. Amino acid sequence: CTSSQDRGQPQHF. The genes are TRBV1 and TRBJ1-5; TRBD1, the table's D call, lacks a check against the DNA. TRBV1 is described as a pseudogene. CDR3 length equals 13 residues.

This rearrangement joins TRBV6-6 to TRBJ2-7; 7 bases are shared with TRBD1. V lost 0 bases to trimming and J lost 3 bases; unmatched junction nucleotides: 5. This CDR3 is 15 amino acids long. The germline CDR1 and CDR2 sequences are MNHNY and SVGAGI (reference sequence). CDR3 region: CASSYSWTGDYEQYF. DNA for the CDR3: TGTGCCAGCAGTTACTCGTGGACAGGCGACTACGAGCAGTACTTC.

This chain joins TRBV6-6 and TRBJ1-5, with TRBD1 matching 7 bases. This CDR3 is 13 amino acids long. Germline CDR1 MNHNY, CDR2 SVGAGI (reference sequence). V trimming: 6 bases; J trimming: 6 bases; junction bases outside the gene matches: 5. CDR3 in amino acids: CASRGQAGQPQHF. The DNA for the CDR3 is TGTGCCAGCAGAGGACAGGCGGGTCAGCCCCAGCATTTT.

The chain is built from TRBV7-9 and TRBJ1-1; tentatively, D is TRBD1 (6 bases). Germline V gene sequence: CDR1 SEHNR, CDR2 FQNEAQ (reference sequence). V was cut by 0 bases and J by 6 bases, with 11 bases left in between. This CDR3 region has 14 residues. CDR3 bases: TGTGCCAGCAGCTTAGCCCCAGGGGTCTCTGAAGCTTTCTTT. Its protein is CASSLAPGVSEAFF. Variable domain in full (rest from reference TRBV7-9 and TRBJ1-1): DTGVSQNPRHKITKRGQNVTFRCDPISEHNRLYWYRQTLGQGPEFLTYFQNEAQLEKSRLLSDRFSAERPKGSFSTLEIQRTEQGDSAMYLCASSLAPGVSEAFFGQGTRLTVV.

V gene TRBV4-2 combines with J gene TRBJ2-2; D possibly corresponds to TRBD2 (6 bases). CDR3 size: 14 residues. Germline V gene data show CDR1 as LGHNA and CDR2 as YNFKEQ. Trimming pared 1 base from V and 7 bases from J, leaving 10 bases between. CDR3 in amino acids: CASSQARESGELFF. The CDR3 nucleotides are TGTGCCAGCAGCCAAGCTCGGGAGAGCGGGGAGCTGTTTTTT.

The chain combines TRBV7-3 with TRBJ2-6, with D possibly TRBD1 on 6 matching bases. Germline assignment: CDR1 SGHTA and CDR2 FQGTGA. There are 22 residues in the CDR3. Trimming removed 5 bases at V and 1 base at J, with 30 bases between. Here the CDR3 DNA reads TGTGCCAGCAGCCTACAAGCGACTACACAGGGAAGGGGTTTATCTGGGGCCAACGTCCTGACTTTC. Amino acids: CASSLQATTQGRGLSGANVLTF. Based on the CDR3 plus reference TRBV7-3 and TRBJ2-6, the full variable domain is GAGVSQTPSNKVTEKGKYVELRCDPISGHTALYWYRQSLGQGPEFLIYFQGTGAADDSGLPNDRFFAVRPEGSVSTLKIQRTERGDSAVYLCASSLQATTQGRGLSGANVLTFGAGSRLTVL.

This clone appeared a single time. This rearrangement joins TRBV6-5 to TRBJ2-7, with TRBD2 identical over 14 bases. Germline V gene sequence: CDR1 MNHEY, CDR2 SVGAGI. The CDR3 runs to 13 residues. With V trimmed by 8 bases and J by 3 bases, 0 bases remained unmatched. The CDR3 region has the DNA TGTGCCAGCGGGACTAGCGGGGGCTACGAGCAGTACTTC. Protein sequence: CASGTSGGYEQYF.